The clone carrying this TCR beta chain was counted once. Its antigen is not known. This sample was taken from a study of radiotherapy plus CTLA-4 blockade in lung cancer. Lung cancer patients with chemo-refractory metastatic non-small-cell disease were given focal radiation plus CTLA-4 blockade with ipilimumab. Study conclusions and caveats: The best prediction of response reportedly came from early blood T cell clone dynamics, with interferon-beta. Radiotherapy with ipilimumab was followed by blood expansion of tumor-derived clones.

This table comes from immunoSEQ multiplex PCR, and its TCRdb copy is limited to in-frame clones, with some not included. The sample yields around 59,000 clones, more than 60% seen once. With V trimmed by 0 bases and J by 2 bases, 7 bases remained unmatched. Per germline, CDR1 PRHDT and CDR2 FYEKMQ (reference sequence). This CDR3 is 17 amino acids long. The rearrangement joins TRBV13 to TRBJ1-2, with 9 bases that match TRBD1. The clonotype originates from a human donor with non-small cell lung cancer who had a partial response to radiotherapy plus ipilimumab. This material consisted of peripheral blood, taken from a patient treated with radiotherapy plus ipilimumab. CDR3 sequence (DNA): TGTGCCAGCAGCTTAGGCGGGACAGGGCTAGCGAACTATGGCTACACCTTC. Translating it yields CASSLGGTGLANYGYTF.